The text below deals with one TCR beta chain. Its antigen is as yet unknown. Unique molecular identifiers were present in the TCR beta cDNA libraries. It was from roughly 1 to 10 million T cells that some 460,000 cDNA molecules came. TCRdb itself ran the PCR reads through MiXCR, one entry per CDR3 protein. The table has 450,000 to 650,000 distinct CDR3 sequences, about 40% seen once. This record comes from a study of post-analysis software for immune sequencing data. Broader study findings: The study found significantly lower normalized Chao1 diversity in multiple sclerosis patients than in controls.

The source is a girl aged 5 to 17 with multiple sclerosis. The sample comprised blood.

CDR3 nucleotide sequence: TGTGCCAGCAGAAAGGGACAGGTTTCTATTGGGGCCAACGTCCTGACTTTC. It specifies CASRKGQVSIGANVLTF. The chain joins TRBV12-3 or TRBV12-4 to TRBJ2-6; 8 positions match TRBD1. The CDR3 sequence is 17 residues long. V was pared by 6 bases and J by 3 bases, with 10 bases of the junction left unmatched.